Sequencing of this TCR beta chain was carried out in a study of T cells in Graves' hyperthyroidism and ophthalmopathy. Trimming at V came to 5 bases and at J to 6 bases, leaving 12 bases not matched to a gene. The length of the CDR3 is 15 residues. Germline CDR1 is LGHDT and CDR2 is YNNKEL (reference sequence). This clonotype has ten or more counts. The antigen is unknown. General study points: Blood also contained most expanded thyroid clonotypes above 0.001.

Authors of the study amplified TCR beta CDR3 regions from RNA transcripts. TCR CDR3 underwent first-round RT-PCR with the HTBI primer set. TCRdb analysed the multiplex PCR reads with MiXCR anew, one entry per CDR3 protein. The sample shows around 400,000 distinct CDR3 sequences, approximately 15% of them seen only once. A sample of blood taken at first hyperthyroidism diagnosis preceded any ophthalmopathy symptoms. The sample taken for sequencing was blood. The chain joins TRBV3-1 to TRBJ1-2; TRBD1 matches 7 bases. This receptor was identified in a woman aged 18-29 years with Graves' hyperthyroidism that later progressed to Graves' ophthalmopathy. CDR3 amino acids: CASSSSTGIRNGYTF. The CDR3 DNA is TGTGCCAGCAGCTCTTCGACAGGGATAAGAAATGGCTACACCTTC.